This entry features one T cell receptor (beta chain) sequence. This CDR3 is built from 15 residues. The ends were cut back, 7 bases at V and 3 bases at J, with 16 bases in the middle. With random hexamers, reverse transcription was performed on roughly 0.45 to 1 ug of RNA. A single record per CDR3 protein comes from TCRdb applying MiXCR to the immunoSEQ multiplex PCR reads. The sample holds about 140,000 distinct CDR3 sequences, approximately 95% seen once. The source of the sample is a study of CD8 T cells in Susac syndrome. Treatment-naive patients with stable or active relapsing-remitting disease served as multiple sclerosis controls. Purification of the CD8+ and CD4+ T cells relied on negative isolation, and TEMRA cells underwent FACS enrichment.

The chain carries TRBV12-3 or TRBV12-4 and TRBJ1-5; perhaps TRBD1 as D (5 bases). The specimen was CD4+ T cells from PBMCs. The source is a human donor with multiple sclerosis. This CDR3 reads CASKTGLGFNQPQHF. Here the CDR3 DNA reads TGTGCCAGCAAGACGGGACTGGGGTTCAATCAGCCCCAGCATTTT.